One and the same sample provided the 23 T cell receptor beta chains below, sequenced in a study of shared clonotypes between healthy human individuals. Sequencing used immunoSEQ multiplex PCR; TCRdb keeps in-frame clones, though not all of them. The sample gives 950,000 to 1,100,000 clones, around 78% of which show up once; 0.6% to 0.75% is in the top ten. Sequencing was done on a sample of memory CD4+ T cells from PBMCs. Subset in this sample: CD45RA-negative fraction. The receptors shown here come from a man aged 18-30 years in good health. Some clones in this sample may be carry-over from other donors' samples.

The chain carries TRBV9 and TRBJ2-1, with 12 positions matching TRBD2. V gave up 4 bases and J gave up 3 bases; unmatched junction bases: 5. Germline V gene data show CDR1 as SGDLS and CDR2 as YYNGEE. The CDR3 is 16 residues long. CDR3 region: CASSPRTSGIYNEQFF. The CDR3 DNA reads as TGTGCCAGCAGCCCTAGGACTAGCGGGATCTACAATGAGCAGTTCTTC.

The CDR3 reads CASSLSPLASPGTDTQYF. The CDR3 DNA sequence: TGTGCCAGCAGTTTATCTCCACTCGCGTCACCTGGCACAGATACGCAGTATTTT. The V and J genes are TRBV27 and TRBJ2-3; D gene unclear. Trimming pared 0 bases from V and 1 base from J, leaving 17 bases between. The germline V gene encodes CDR1 MNHEY and CDR2 SMNVEV (reference sequence). The CDR3 has 18 residues.

This sequence joins TRBV15 and TRBJ2-5; D may be TRBD2 (6 bases). The J call is in doubt because the DNA end fits TRBJ2-7 better. Germline V gene sequence: CDR1 LNHNV, CDR2 YYDKDF (reference sequence). This CDR3 has 16 amino acids. The CDR3 DNA is TGTGCCACCAGCAGAGAGCGGGGACGGGGTTCCTACGAGCAGTACTTC. Protein product: CATSRERGRGSYEQYF.

The J gene is TRBJ1-4, the V gene TRBV6-6, with D hard to call. The CDR3 totals 16 residues. V was clipped by 4 bases and J by 7 bases, with 19 bases between them. CDR1 and CDR2 (germline): MNHNY, SVGAGI (reference sequence). CDR3: CASSLFGSGLLEKLFF. The DNA for the CDR3 is TGTGCCAGCAGTTTGTTTGGGAGCGGGCTTCTTGAAAAACTGTTTTTT.

This chain connects TRBV28 to TRBJ2-5; the match to TRBD2 covers 9 bases. The CDR3 has 15 residues. The germline gives CDR1 MDHEN, CDR2 SYDVKM. The V gene end was trimmed by 5 bases and the J gene end by 5 bases; junction bases not matched to a gene: 9. CDR3 in amino acids: CASSPAGGIKETQYF. DNA of the CDR3: TGTGCCAGCAGTCCCGCGGGGGGGATCAAGGAGACCCAGTACTTC.

The CDR3 bases are TGTGCCTGGAAAGCCCCACTAGCGGCCTACGAGCAGTACTTC. This sequence encodes CAWKAPLAAYEQYF. The chain uses TRBV30 and TRBJ2-5; 8 bases are a match to TRBD2. The better agreement between TRBJ2-7 and the DNA end casts doubt on the J call. Germline V gene sequence: CDR1 GTSNPN, CDR2 SVGIG (reference sequence). The CDR3 is made up of 14 amino acids.

This clone showed up just a few times. The gene calls are TRBV28 and TRBJ1-5; D uncertain. The CDR3 extends over 14 amino acids. Deletions cut 5 bases from V and 1 base from J, with 9 bases between. The germline gives CDR1 MDHEN, CDR2 SYDVKM. CDR3 protein: CASSRVGSNQPQHF. As DNA, the CDR3 is TGTGCCAGCAGTCGCGTGGGGAGCAATCAGCCCCAGCATTTT. Based on the CDR3 plus reference TRBV28 and TRBJ1-5, the full variable domain is DVKVTQSSRYLVKRTGEKVFLECVQDMDHENMFWYRQDPGLGLRLIYFSYDVKMKEKGDIPEGYSVSREKKERFSLILESASTNQTSMYLCASSRVGSNQPQHFGDGTRLSIL.

The V gene is TRBV12-2, the J gene TRBJ2-4. TRBV12-2 is a known pseudogene. The CDR3 totals 14 residues. CDR3: CASRLGKDKNIQYF. CDR3 bases: TGTGCAAGTCGCTTAGGTAAAGACAAAAACATTCAGTACTTC.

The chain employs TRBV7-2 and TRBJ2-7; D is undetermined. Trimming pared 1 base from V and 2 bases from J, leaving 12 bases between. The germline CDR1 and CDR2 sequences are SGHTA and FQGNSA. This CDR3 contains 15 residues. DNA for the CDR3: TGTGCCAGCAGCTTAGAATCCAGGAACCCCTACGAGCAGTACTTC. Encoded protein: CASSLESRNPYEQYF. The variable domain in full, completed from reference TRBV7-2 and TRBJ2-7, reads GAGVSQSPSNKVTEKGKDVELRCDPISGHTALYWYRQSLGQGLEFLIYFQGNSAPDKSGLPSDRFSAERTGGSVSTLTIQRTQQEDSAVYLCASSLESRNPYEQYFGPGTRLTVT.

In its sample, this clone was seen a few times. The chain recombines TRBV10-2 with TRBJ2-7; 7 bases are shared with TRBD2. Germline assignment: CDR1 WSHSY and CDR2 SAAADI. The ends lost 0 bases at V and 4 bases at J; junction bases unmatched: 6. CDR3 length: 15 amino acids. This CDR3 reads CASSESLAEGYEQYF. For the CDR3, the DNA is TGCGCCAGCAGTGAGTCGCTAGCGGAGGGGTACGAGCAGTACTTC.

This clone has just one count. Additional DNA sequences in this sample encode the identical CDR3. The chain is built from TRBV5-8 and TRBJ1-2; D perhaps matches TRBD1 (6 bases). Trimming stripped 0 bases from V and 6 bases from J, with 9 bases between. This CDR3 is built from 13 residues. Germline CDR1 reads SGHTS; CDR2 reads YDEGEE. CDR3 nucleotide sequence: TGTGCCAGCAGCTTGGCTTCAGGGGATGGCTACACCTTC. Its protein product is CASSLASGDGYTF.

The sample holds one count of this clone. The genes are TRBV28 and TRBJ1-2, with 9 bases identical to TRBD1. CDR1 is MDHEN, CDR2 SYDVKM, per germline. Trimming took 1 base from V and 4 from J; bases not matched to a gene: 7. The CDR3 totals 16 residues. DNA of the CDR3: TGTGCCAGCAGTTTATCAGGACAGGGGAGAGGCTATGGCTACACCTTC. The encoded protein is CASSLSGQGRGYGYTF.

CDR3 coding DNA: TGTGCCAGCAGAAGAGACACCTACAATGAGCAGTTCTTC. Translation gives CASRRDTYNEQFF. This chain joins TRBV6-1 and TRBJ2-1; no definite D call. The V and J ends lost 6 bases and 2 bases respectively, with 8 bases between them. Germline values: CDR1 MNHNS, CDR2 SASEGT. CDR3 size: 13 residues.

The chain couples TRBV7-8 to TRBJ1-1; D gene unclear. This CDR3 has 16 residues. CDR1 SGHVS and CDR2 FQNEAQ come from the germline V gene. Trimming shortened V by 3 bases and J by 1 base, and 15 bases separated the two germline ends. The CDR3 coding sequence is TGTGCCAGCAGCTTTAGAGCGGGAACCCGGAACACTGAAGCTTTCTTT. As protein: CASSFRAGTRNTEAFF.

There are a few counts of this clone. The chain uses TRBV28 and TRBJ2-5; possible D gene TRBD2, 6 bases. The CDR3 loop spans 15 amino acids. Deletions cut 6 bases from V and 2 bases from J, with 16 bases between. Per germline, CDR1 MDHEN and CDR2 SYDVKM. CDR3 coding DNA: TGTGCCAGCAGACTGGGAGTAGCGGAGCAAGAGACCCAGTACTTC. Translated, it gives CASRLGVAEQETQYF.

The chain uses TRBV28 and TRBJ1-4; 9 bases fit TRBD1. The CDR3 covers 16 residues. With V trimmed by 2 bases and J by 8 bases, 9 bases remained unmatched. Germline CDR1 reads MDHEN; CDR2 reads SYDVKM. The CDR3 here is CASSLPLQGAGEKLFF. In DNA, the CDR3 is TGTGCCAGCAGTTTACCCCTACAGGGGGCAGGAGAAAAACTGTTTTTT.

J is TRBJ2-1 and V is TRBV9, with TRBD2 matching 13 bases. Per germline, CDR1 SGDLS and CDR2 YYNGEE. The CDR3 runs to 15 residues. V lost 4 bases to trimming and J lost 9 bases; unmatched junction nucleotides: 7. CDR3 residues: CASSLTGTSGIEQFF. For the CDR3, the DNA is TGTGCCAGCAGCTTAACCGGGACTAGCGGGATTGAGCAGTTCTTC.

This chain links TRBV4-1 with TRBJ2-3; possibly TRBD1 for D (6 bases). CDR1 and CDR2 from the germline V gene are MGHRA and YSYEKL. Trimming stripped 3 bases from V and 3 bases from J, with 16 bases between. The CDR3 runs 16 residues. The CDR3 loop reads CASSHGGLAGTDTQYF. CDR3 coding DNA: TGCGCCAGCAGCCATGGGGGCCTAGCAGGGACAGATACGCAGTATTTT.

The chain links TRBV7-2 to TRBJ2-7; the D is unclear. CDR1 is SGHTA and CDR2 is FQGNSA in the germline V gene. The ends were cut back, 4 bases at V and 1 base at J, with 14 bases in the middle. The CDR3 is made up of 15 amino acids. The CDR3 nucleotides read TGTGCCAGCAGCTCCCCTGGGCGGAGTTCCTACGAGCAGTACTTC. It codes for CASSSPGRSSYEQYF.

The chain carries TRBV27 and TRBJ2-3; 9 nucleotides line up with TRBD2. CDR3 length equals 16 residues. The trim removed 2 bases at V and 1 base at J, leaving 4 bases unmatched. Per germline, CDR1 MNHEY and CDR2 SMNVEV (reference sequence). This CDR3 is CASSLAGGTRTDTQYF. CDR3 in DNA: TGTGCCAGCAGTTTAGCGGGAGGGACACGCACAGATACGCAGTATTTT.

The chain recombines TRBV28 with TRBJ1-4; 10 positions agree with TRBD1. V shed 2 bases and J 8 bases; nucleotides not matched to a gene: 11. Germline lookup yields CDR1 MDHEN and CDR2 SYDVKM. The CDR3 is made up of 17 amino acids. Here the CDR3 DNA reads TGTGCCAGCAGTTTAGGGAGGACAGGGGGTTTATGGGAAAAACTGTTTTTT. Its translation: CASSLGRTGGLWEKLFF.

Remarks on this clone: The same CDR3 also results from other DNA sequences found in this sample. The chain couples TRBV30 to TRBJ2-7, with D hard to call. This CDR3 comprises 13 residues. The germline gives CDR1 GTSNPN, CDR2 SVGIG (reference sequence). V dropped 0 bases and J dropped 2 bases, with 8 bases sitting between them. CDR3 bases: TGTGCCTGGAGTGTAGGCCTTGCCTACGAGCAGTACTTC. Protein product: CAWSVGLAYEQYF.

On this clone: The same CDR3 also results from other DNA sequences found in this sample. V usage is TRBV6-5 and J usage is TRBJ1-1; TRBD1 aligns across 9 bases. The CDR3 contains 14 residues. With V trimmed by 6 bases and J by 6 bases, 8 bases remained unmatched. Germline V gives CDR1 MNHEY, CDR2 SVGAGI. CDR3 nucleotide sequence: TGTGCCAGCAGCCGCCCGGACAGGGGATCTGAAGCTTTCTTT. It specifies CASSRPDRGSEAFF.